These T cell receptor beta chains were read from a single sample in a study of cytomegalovirus exposure and HLA in healthy donors. Sequenced by immunoSEQ multiplex PCR; TCRdb stores in-frame clones only, minus some. This table holds some 160,000 clones, approximately 88% found once. What was sequenced was PBMCs. Source of these receptors: a woman between 18 and 29 years old in good health and CMV-seronegative. The CDR3 runs from the conserved cysteine through the conserved F or W. A D gene is named only where the DNA matches it firmly. Size is omitted from some rows. Given values are once, few, many or a class for expanded clones.

D	J	V	size	CDR3	DNA
-	TRBJ1-3	TRBV4-1	-	CASSYPGSSGNTIYF	TGCGCCAGCAGTTATCCAGGGTCCTCTGGAAACACCATATATTTT
-	TRBJ2-3	TRBV9	-	CASSVATWLAGASTDTQYF	TGTGCCAGCAGCGTAGCTACTTGGCTGGCTGGGGCTAGCACAGATACGCAGTATTTT
-	TRBJ2-3	TRBV4-2	-	CASSQEGRPPQSDTQYF	TGTGCCAGCAGCCAAGAGGGCAGGCCCCCACAGTCAGATACGCAGTATTTT
TRBD1	TRBJ1-3	TRBV7-8	few	CASSPHLGGTATSGNTIYF	TGTGCCAGCAGCCCACACCTCGGCGGGACAGCTACCTCTGGAAACACCATATATTTT
-	TRBJ1-3	TRBV5-6	once	CASSLQNTIYF	TGTGCCAGCAGCTTGCAGAACACCATATATTTT
-	TRBJ1-6	TRBV28	once	CASSLSTLRNSPLHF	TGTGCCAGCAGCCTGTCTACCTTGAGGAATTCACCCCTCCACTTT
TRBD2	TRBJ2-5	TRBV28	-	CASSSSGGGRETQYF	TGTGCCAGCAGTTCAAGCGGGGGGGGTCGGGAGACCCAGTACTTC
TRBD2	TRBJ2-7	TRBV2	-	CASRGRVTYEQYF	TGTGCCAGCAGGGGGAGGGTAACCTACGAGCAGTACTTC
TRBD1	TRBJ2-3	TRBV5-1	-	CASSLGGRPSTDTQYF	TGCGCCAGCAGCTTAGGGGGCCGACCCTCCACAGATACGCAGTATTTT
TRBD2	TRBJ2-7	TRBV5-1	few	CASSYSGGTYEQYF	TGCGCCAGCAGCTATAGCGGGGGCACCTACGAGCAGTACTTC
TRBD1	TRBJ1-2	TRBV7-9	-	CASSLDRAGYTF	TGTGCCAGCAGCTTGGACAGGGCTGGCTACACCTTC
TRBD2	TRBJ2-1	TRBV7-9	-	CASSLSRGGYNEQFF	TGTGCCAGCAGCTTAAGCCGGGGGGGTTACAATGAGCAGTTCTTC
TRBD2	TRBJ2-3	TRBV29-1	-	CSAMERGGLLSTDTQYF	TGCAGCGCCATGGAGCGGGGGGGCCTTCTCAGCACAGATACGCAGTATTTT
-	TRBJ2-3	TRBV30	-	CAWSASTDTQYF	TGTGCCTGGAGTGCAAGCACAGATACGCAGTATTTT
-	TRBJ2-3	TRBV2	-	CASSERRGPSTDTQYF	TGTGCCAGCAGTGAACGGCGGGGACCTAGCACAGATACGCAGTATTTT
-	TRBJ2-7	TRBV28	-	CASSRSTGFSYEQYF	TGTGCCAGCAGCCGCAGCACAGGGTTCTCCTACGAGCAGTACTTC
TRBD1	TRBJ1-5	TRBV19	-	CASSFRQGDWDQPQHF	TGTGCCAGTAGTTTCCGACAGGGGGATTGGGATCAGCCCCAGCATTTT
-	TRBJ1-5	TRBV7-9	-	CASSSLNQPQHF	TGTGCCAGCAGCTCACTCAATCAGCCCCAGCATTTT
TRBD1	TRBJ1-5	TRBV5-5	few	CASSATGRNQPQHF	TGTGCCAGCAGCGCGACAGGGAGGAATCAGCCCCAGCATTTT
TRBD2	TRBJ2-7	TRBV6-6	-	CASSYSKGRAYEQYF	TGTGCCAGCAGTTACTCGAAAGGGAGGGCTTACGAGCAGTACTTC
-	TRBJ1-1	TRBV7-9	once	CASNLRQGINTEAFF	TGTGCCAGCAACCTACGGCAGGGAATCAACACTGAAGCTTTCTTT
TRBD1	TRBJ1-2	TRBV5-1	-	CASSLAWDRGSGYTF	TGCGCCAGCAGCTTGGCCTGGGACAGGGGAAGTGGCTACACCTTC
-	TRBJ1-6	TRBV10-3	-	CAISEFTGINSPLHF	TGTGCCATCAGTGAGTTTACAGGGATTAATTCACCCCTCCACTTT
-	TRBJ1-1	TRBV5-1	-	CASSTQRPGRTEAFF	TGCGCCAGCAGCACGCAGAGGCCAGGGCGCACTGAAGCTTTCTTT
TRBD1	TRBJ1-2	TRBV30	few	CAWSARQGGGYTF	TGTGCCTGGAGTGCGCGACAGGGGGGGGGCTACACCTTC
-	TRBJ2-5	TRBV2	-	CASSRPTVRTQETQYF	TGTGCCAGCAGTCGGCCGACAGTTCGAACCCAAGAGACCCAGTACTTC
TRBD1	TRBJ1-2	TRBV6-1	-	CASRTGGGGYTF	TGTGCCAGCAGGACAGGGGGCGGCGGCTACACCTTC
-	TRBJ1-2	TRBV19	-	CASSRGRRGGYTF	TGTGCCAGTAGTCGAGGGAGGAGAGGTGGCTACACCTTC
TRBD1	TRBJ1-1	TRBV7-9	once	CASSLKGQTTEAFF	TGTGCCAGCAGCCTCAAGGGACAGACCACTGAAGCTTTCTTT
-	TRBJ2-5	TRBV6-1	-	CASSEVGGGARETQYF	TGTGCCAGCAGTGAAGTAGGCGGCGGGGCTCGAGAGACCCAGTACTTC
-	TRBJ1-4	TRBV27	-	CASSSEGGEKLFF	TGTGCCAGCAGTTCGGAGGGGGGGGAAAAACTGTTTTTT
-	TRBJ1-2	TRBV29-1	-	CSARQLTPPYGYTF	TGCAGCGCCCGACAGCTTACCCCTCCTTATGGCTACACCTTC
-	TRBJ1-2	TRBV11-3	few	CASSLSGRGYTF	TGTGCCAGCAGCTTATCGGGGAGAGGCTACACCTTC
-	TRBJ1-2	TRBV28	-	CASSPGEVNLYTF	TGTGCCAGCAGTCCCGGGGAGGTCAATCTCTACACCTTC
-	TRBJ2-5	TRBV18	-	CASSPRGLNQETQYF	TGTGCCAGCTCACCACGTGGACTCAACCAAGAGACCCAGTACTTC
-	TRBJ1-2	TRBV5-4	-	CASSLDGFGYTF	TGTGCCAGCAGCTTGGACGGGTTCGGCTACACCTTC
-	TRBJ1-3	TRBV28	once	CASSLSGGLRNTIYF	TGTGCCAGCAGTTTATCCGGGGGGCTTAGGAACACCATATATTTT
TRBD1	TRBJ1-1	TRBV30	-	CAWSNSGGTEAFF	TGTGCCTGGAGTAACTCAGGGGGCACTGAAGCTTTCTTT
TRBD1	TRBJ1-5	TRBV30	few	CAWSVQGGQPQHF	TGTGCCTGGAGTGTACAGGGGGGTCAGCCCCAGCATTTT
-	TRBJ2-6	TRBV29-1	-	CSVEDLSSGANVLTF	TGCAGCGTTGAAGATCTGAGCTCTGGGGCCAACGTCCTGACTTTC
TRBD1	TRBJ1-2	TRBV19	-	CASSHSGQGRYGYTF	TGTGCCAGTAGTCACTCGGGACAGGGAAGGTATGGCTACACCTTC
TRBD1	TRBJ1-3	TRBV5-1	once	CASSLGTARSGNTIYF	TGCGCCAGCAGCCTGGGGACAGCCCGCTCTGGAAACACCATATATTTT
TRBD2	TRBJ2-1	TRBV28	-	CASSLAGVYNEQFF	TGTGCCAGCAGTTTAGCGGGGGTCTACAATGAGCAGTTCTTC
-	TRBJ1-1	TRBV7-2	-	CASSLTGPLNTEAFF	TGTGCCAGCAGCTTAACTGGGCCGTTGAACACTGAAGCTTTCTTT
TRBD2	TRBJ2-5	TRBV14	-	CASSPASGGAPETQYF	TGTGCCAGCAGCCCCGCTAGCGGGGGGGCCCCAGAGACCCAGTACTTC